What follows describes a single TCR beta chain. Its recognized antigen is unknown. Base quality data are lacking; no much larger clone is found one base away. To prepare the library, the immunoSEQ multiplex PCR assay was applied. The original methods were these. To diagnose cytomegalovirus status from the catalog of TCR beta chain sequences, a statistical classification framework was built. What TCRdb holds here is the immuneACCESS table cut down to in-frame rearrangements. Part of the clones is not present; checked against another copy, under half of the missing clones reflect an unresolved V gene, and the others are unexplained. For V, J and clone size, that table is used; D and trimming come from the DNA. Here the sample has approximately 300,000 clones; about nine tenths occur a single time. Around 0.84% of the sample is held by the ten biggest clonotypes. At the junction V is shortened by 2 bases and J by 3 bases; bases outside the gene matches: 6. The germline V gene (reference sequence) yields GTSNPN for CDR1 and SVGIG for CDR2. The CDR3, cysteine through phenylalanine, is 15 amino acids long. Only CDR3 DNA remains: 45 bases, in frame from the first base.

The source of the sample is a study of cytomegalovirus exposure and HLA in healthy donors listed by TCRdb under 2017. About the full investigation: The roughly 700 repertoires of the first cohort and the roughly 120 validation repertoires were produced on the same platform, according to a later analysis. The aim of the study was to test whether cataloging public T cell receptors could identify signatures of past pathogen exposure. A separate validation cohort of over a hundred different subjects was used in addition to the roughly 700-subject first cohort. High-throughput TCR immunosequencing, statistical association of individual TCRs with disease status, and machine learning were combined to predict cytomegalovirus infection status. Study-wide findings and limitations: The classifier was reported to diagnose cytomegalovirus status with high specificity and sensitivity in both the original and validation cohorts. All 120 or so repertoires were used to score co-occurrence in the validation cohort in a later analysis, because that analysis had no HLA typing for the cohort. In a later analysis, TCRs clustered in the first cohort were found to also tend to co-occur in the roughly 120 validation repertoires, with over 90% of cluster scores above 0. In vitro tests confirmed that three of the cytomegalovirus-associated TCR beta chains recognize cytomegalovirus antigens. While some public TCRs were present in many individuals, most TCR sequences turned up only very rarely across donors. The authors suggested that the approach could potentially be extended to other disease states and immunological phenotypes. In the study, approximately 160 TCR beta chains were listed as associated with cytomegalovirus.

The donors were included in the validation cohort of over a hundred subjects, a group kept apart from the roughly 700-subject first cohort. Sample: PBMCs. The TCR originated in a woman aged 18 to 35 in good health and CMV-seronegative. The chain is made from TRBV30 and TRBJ2-2, and TRBD1 matches 7 of the central bases. The bases are TGTGCCTGGAGTATTTCCGACAGGGACACCGGGGAGCTGTTTTTT. This translates into CAWSISDRDTGELFF.